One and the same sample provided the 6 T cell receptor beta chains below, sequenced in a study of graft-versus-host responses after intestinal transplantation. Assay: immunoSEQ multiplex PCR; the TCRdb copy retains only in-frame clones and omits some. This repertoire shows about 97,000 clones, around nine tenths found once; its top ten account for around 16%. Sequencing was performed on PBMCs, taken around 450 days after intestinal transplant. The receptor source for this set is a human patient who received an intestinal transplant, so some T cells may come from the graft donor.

Written as DNA, the CDR3 is TGTGCCAGCAGTCACAAGGGGGGCTACACCTTC. Residues: CASSHKGGYTF. The chain combines TRBV27 with TRBJ1-2; tentative D call: TRBD1 (5 bases). Germline values: CDR1 MNHEY, CDR2 SMNVEV (reference sequence). V was clipped by 5 bases and J by 8 bases, with 9 bases between them. The CDR3 extends over 11 amino acids.

The CDR3 sequence is CASSIQDNSGNTIYF. CDR3 nucleotide sequence: TGTGCCAGCAGCATACAGGACAACTCTGGAAACACCATATATTTT. V is TRBV9 and J is TRBJ1-3, with D possibly TRBD1 on 5 matching bases. The germline V and J ends were trimmed by 4 bases and 0 bases, with 11 bases remaining between them. Germline-derived CDR1 and CDR2 are SGDLS and YYNGEE. CDR3 size: 15 residues.

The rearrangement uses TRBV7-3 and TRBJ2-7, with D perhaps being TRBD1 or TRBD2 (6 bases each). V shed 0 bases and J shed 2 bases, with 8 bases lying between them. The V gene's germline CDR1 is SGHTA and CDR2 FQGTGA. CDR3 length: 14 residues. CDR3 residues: CASSLTGGTYEQYF. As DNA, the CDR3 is TGTGCCAGCAGCTTAACGGGGGGCACCTACGAGCAGTACTTC.

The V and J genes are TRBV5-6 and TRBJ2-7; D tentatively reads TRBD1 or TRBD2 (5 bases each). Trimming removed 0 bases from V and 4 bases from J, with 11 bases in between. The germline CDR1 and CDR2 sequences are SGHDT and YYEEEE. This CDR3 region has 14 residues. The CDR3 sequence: CASSLGGSTYEQYF. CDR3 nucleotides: TGTGCCAGCAGCTTGGGGGGGTCCACTTACGAGCAGTACTTC.

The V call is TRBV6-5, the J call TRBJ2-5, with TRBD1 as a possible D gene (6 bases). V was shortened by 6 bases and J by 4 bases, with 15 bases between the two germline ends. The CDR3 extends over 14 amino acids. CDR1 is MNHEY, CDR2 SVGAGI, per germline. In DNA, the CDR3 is TGTGCCAGCAGAAAGCAGGGGTTGGGAGAGACCCAGTACTTC. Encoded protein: CASRKQGLGETQYF.

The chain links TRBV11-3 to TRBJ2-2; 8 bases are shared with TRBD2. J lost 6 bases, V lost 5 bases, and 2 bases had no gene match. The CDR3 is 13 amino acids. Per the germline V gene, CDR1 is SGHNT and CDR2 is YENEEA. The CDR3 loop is CASSPGGAGELFF. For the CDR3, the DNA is TGTGCCAGCAGCCCCGGGGGGGCCGGGGAGCTGTTTTTT.